Included here is one T cell receptor beta chain sequence, with context. In the original processing: The authors estimated nucleated cell counts from reference gene primer amplification. Sequencing was performed with immunoSEQ multiplex PCR; in TCRdb, only in-frame clones are kept and a portion is missing. V, J and clone size are taken as reported in that table, and D and trimming were inferred from the DNA itself. This sample carries about 81,000 clones, roughly 87% of them seen once, and the ten largest clones take approximately 5.6%. The V and J ends lost 1 base and 5 bases, in that order; junction bases with no gene match: 9. The CDR3 spans 16 residues. Germline V gene data show CDR1 as LNHDA and CDR2 as SQIVND (reference sequence). This specimen belongs to a study of blood T cell repertoires in COVID-19. In the study overall: COVID-19 samples from acute and convalescent phases originated in the United States, Italy and Spain. Sources were T cells, B-cell-depleted T cells, or PBMCs; the material itself was cDNA or gDNA.

This TCR was sampled from a woman aged 80 or over with active COVID-19. The specimen sequenced was peripheral blood. The chain is built from TRBV19 and TRBJ2-5; 8 bases line up with TRBD1. The CDR3 reads CASSIGQGASKETQYF. The CDR3 DNA reads as TGTGCCAGTAGTATAGGGCAGGGGGCGAGTAAGGAGACCCAGTACTTC.